This TCR beta chain was captured in a study of brain T cells in children with intractable seizures. Time point specified: blood from clinic visit 5 months post-surgery; TSC patient then seizure free. Overall study results and limits: Pre-surgery blood may have been undersampled, hiding some clones.

This clone was seen just once. Its antigen is unidentified. The protocol was immunoSEQ multiplex PCR, while the TCRdb copy is restricted to in-frame clones and leaves out a portion. Of 300,000 to 400,000 clones listed, over 90% are singletons. The input for sequencing was peripheral blood, taken approximately 5 months after surgery. This TCR was sampled from a boy less than two years old with tuberous sclerosis and intractable seizures.

CDR3 bases: TGTGCCAGCAGCCTACAGGGGTACGAGCAGTACTTC. Translated, it gives CASSLQGYEQYF. The chain is built from TRBV7-2 and TRBJ2-7, with 7 bases that match TRBD1. J gave up 4 bases and V 5 bases, and 2 bases lay outside the gene matches. This CDR3 spans 12 amino acids. CDR1 and CDR2 from the germline V gene are SGHTA and FQGNSA.